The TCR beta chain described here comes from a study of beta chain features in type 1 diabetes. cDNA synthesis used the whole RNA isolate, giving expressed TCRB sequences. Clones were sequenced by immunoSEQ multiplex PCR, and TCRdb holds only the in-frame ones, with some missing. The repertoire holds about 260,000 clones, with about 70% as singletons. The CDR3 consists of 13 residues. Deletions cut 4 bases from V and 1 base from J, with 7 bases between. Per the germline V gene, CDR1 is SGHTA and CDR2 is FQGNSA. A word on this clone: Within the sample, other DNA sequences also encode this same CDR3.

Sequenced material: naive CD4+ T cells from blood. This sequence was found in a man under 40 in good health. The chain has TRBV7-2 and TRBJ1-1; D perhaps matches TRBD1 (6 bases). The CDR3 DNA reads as TGTGCCAGCAGCTCACAGGGGAACACTGAAGCTTTCTTT. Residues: CASSSQGNTEAFF.